The clone carrying this T cell receptor beta chain has a handful of counts. Primed by a sample-barcoded 5' primer and a J-beta primer mix, a second PCR proceeded for about 7 to 11 cycles. TCRdb processed the 5' RACE reads anew with MiXCR; each CDR3 protein has one entry. The sample yields some 710,000 distinct CDR3 sequences, 20% to 25% seen once. The data are from a study of blood T cells in healthy people across ages. Overall study: For every two T cells, template switching captured about one barcoded beta molecule.

The origin of this receptor is a man between 65 and 85 years old in good health. The specimen sequenced was blood.

CDR3 residues: CASSVTGTSRTETQYF. Written as DNA, the CDR3 is TGTGCCAGCAGCGTTACCGGGACTAGCCGGACAGAGACCCAGTACTTC. The chain uses TRBV9 and TRBJ2-5; 9 bases match TRBD2. The germline V gene has CDR1 SGDLS and CDR2 YYNGEE. The CDR3 sequence is 16 residues long. Trimming at V came to 2 bases and at J to 4 bases, leaving 9 bases not matched to a gene.